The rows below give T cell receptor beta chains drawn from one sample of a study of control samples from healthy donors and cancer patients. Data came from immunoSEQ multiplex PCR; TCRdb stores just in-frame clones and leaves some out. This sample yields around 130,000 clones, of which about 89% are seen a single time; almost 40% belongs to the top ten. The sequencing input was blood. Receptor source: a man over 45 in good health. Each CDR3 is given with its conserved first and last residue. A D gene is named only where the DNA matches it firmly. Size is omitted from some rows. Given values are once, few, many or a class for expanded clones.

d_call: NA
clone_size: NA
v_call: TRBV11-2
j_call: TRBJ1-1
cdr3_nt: TGTGCCAGCAGCCCTACAGGGACCTGGGTGAACACTGAAGCTTTCTTT
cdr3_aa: CASSPTGTWVNTEAFF

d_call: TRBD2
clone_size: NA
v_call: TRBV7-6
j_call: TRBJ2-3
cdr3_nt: TGTGCCAGCAGCTTAACGGGTCGGGGGGGCAGTGATACGCAGTATTTT
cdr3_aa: CASSLTGRGGSDTQYF

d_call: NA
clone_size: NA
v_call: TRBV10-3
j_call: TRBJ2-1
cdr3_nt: TGTGCCATCAGTGAGTCAGGAGGGGGCTCCTACAATGAGCAGTTCTTC
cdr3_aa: CAISESGGGSYNEQFF

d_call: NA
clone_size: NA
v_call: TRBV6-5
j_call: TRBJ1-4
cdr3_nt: TGTGCCAGCAGTTACTCCGGAACAGGTGGCGAAAAACTGTTTTTT
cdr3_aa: CASSYSGTGGEKLFF

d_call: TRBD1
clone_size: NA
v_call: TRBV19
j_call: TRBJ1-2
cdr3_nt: TGTGCCAGTAGTCAGTCCCGGGACAGACTTGGCTACACCTTC
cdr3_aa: CASSQSRDRLGYTF

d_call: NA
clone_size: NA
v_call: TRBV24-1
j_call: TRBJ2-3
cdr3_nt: TGTGCCACCAGTGATTTGTGGCAGGGAGATACGCAGTATTTT
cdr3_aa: CATSDLWQGDTQYF

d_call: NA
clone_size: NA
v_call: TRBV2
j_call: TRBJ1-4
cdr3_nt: TGTGCCAGCAGTCCTGGGCAGGGCTGGGGGAAACTGTTTTTT
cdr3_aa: CASSPGQGWGKLFF

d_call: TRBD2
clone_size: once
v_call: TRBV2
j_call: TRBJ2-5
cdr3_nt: TGTGCCAGCAGTGTCCAGCGGGGGGGCCCAGAGACCCAGTACTTC
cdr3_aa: CASSVQRGGPETQYF

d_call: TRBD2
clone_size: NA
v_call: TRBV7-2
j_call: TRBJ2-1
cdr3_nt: TGTGCCAGCAGCTTAAGCGGGGGACTGTCGAGCTCCTACAATGAGCAGTTCTTC
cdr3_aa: CASSLSGGLSSSYNEQFF

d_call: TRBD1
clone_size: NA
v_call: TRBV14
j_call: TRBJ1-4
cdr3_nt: TGTGCCAGCACCCTGACAGGGGCTAATGAAAAACTGTTTTTT
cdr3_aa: CASTLTGANEKLFF